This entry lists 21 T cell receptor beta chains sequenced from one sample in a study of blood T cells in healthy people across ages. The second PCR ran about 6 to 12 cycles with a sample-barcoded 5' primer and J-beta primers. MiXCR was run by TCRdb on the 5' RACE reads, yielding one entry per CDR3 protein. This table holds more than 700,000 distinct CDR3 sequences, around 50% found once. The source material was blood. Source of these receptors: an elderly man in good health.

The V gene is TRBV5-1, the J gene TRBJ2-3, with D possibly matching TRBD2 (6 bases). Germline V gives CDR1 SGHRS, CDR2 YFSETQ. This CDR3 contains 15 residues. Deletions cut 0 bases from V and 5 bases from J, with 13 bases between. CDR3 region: CASSLAEGFKDTQYF. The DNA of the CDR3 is TGCGCCAGCAGCTTGGCGGAGGGGTTCAAAGATACGCAGTATTTT.

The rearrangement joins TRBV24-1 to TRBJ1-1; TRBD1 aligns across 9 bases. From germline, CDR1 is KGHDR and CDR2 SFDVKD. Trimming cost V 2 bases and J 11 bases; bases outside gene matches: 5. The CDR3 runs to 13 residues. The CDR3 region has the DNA TGTGCCACCAGTGATTCACGGGACAGGGCGGCTTTCTTT. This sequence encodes CATSDSRDRAAFF.

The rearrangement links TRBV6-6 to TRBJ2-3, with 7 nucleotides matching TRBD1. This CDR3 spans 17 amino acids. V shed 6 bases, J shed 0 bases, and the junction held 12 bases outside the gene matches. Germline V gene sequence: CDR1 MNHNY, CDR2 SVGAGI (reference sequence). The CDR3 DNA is TGTGCCAGCAGGGGGGACAGCCGTAGTTTTAGCACAGATACGCAGTATTTT. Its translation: CASRGDSRSFSTDTQYF.

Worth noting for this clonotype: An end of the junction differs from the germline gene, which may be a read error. The CDR3 here is CASRRGGTDMQYF. The CDR3 DNA reads as TGTGCCAGCAGAAGGGGGGGCACAGATATGCAGTATTTT. V is TRBV12-3 or TRBV12-4 and J is TRBJ2-3; D perhaps matches TRBD2 (7 bases). CDR3 length equals 13 residues.

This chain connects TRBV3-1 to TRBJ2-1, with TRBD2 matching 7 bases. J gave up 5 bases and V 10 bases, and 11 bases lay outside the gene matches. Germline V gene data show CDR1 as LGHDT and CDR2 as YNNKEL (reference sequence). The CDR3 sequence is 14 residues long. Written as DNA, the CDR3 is TGTGCCACACAAGCGGGAATCGTCGACAATGAGCAGTTCTTC. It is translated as CATQAGIVDNEQFF.

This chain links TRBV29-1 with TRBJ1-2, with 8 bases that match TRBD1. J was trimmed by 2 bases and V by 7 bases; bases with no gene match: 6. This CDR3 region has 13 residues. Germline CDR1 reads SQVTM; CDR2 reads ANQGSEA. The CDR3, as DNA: TGCAGCGCTCGACAGGGGCGGAACTATGGCTACACCTTC. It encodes CSARQGRNYGYTF.

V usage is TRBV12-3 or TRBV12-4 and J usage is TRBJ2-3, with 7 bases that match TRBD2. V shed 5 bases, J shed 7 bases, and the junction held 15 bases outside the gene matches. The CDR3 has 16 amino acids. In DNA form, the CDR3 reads TGTGCCAGCAGTCCCCGCCCGAAGCGGGACCTGTATACGCAGTATTTT. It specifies CASSPRPKRDLYTQYF.

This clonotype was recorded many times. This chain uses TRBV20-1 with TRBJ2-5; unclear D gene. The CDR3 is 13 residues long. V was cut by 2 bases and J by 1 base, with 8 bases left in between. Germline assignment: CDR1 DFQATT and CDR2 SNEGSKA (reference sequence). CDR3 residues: CSARLSFQETQYF. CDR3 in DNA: TGCAGTGCTAGACTAAGCTTCCAAGAGACCCAGTACTTC.

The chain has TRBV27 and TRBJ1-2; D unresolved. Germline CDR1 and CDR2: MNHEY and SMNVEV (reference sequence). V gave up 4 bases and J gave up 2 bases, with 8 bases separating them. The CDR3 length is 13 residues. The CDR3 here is CASSSVDNYGYTF. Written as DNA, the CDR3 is TGTGCCAGCAGTTCCGTAGACAACTATGGCTACACCTTC.

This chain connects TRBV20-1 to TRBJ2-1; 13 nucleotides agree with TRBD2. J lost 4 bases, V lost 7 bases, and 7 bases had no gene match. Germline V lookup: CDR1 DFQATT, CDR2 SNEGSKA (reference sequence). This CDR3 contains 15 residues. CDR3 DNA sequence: TGCAGTGTTAGGAGACTAGCGGGAGGTTACAATGAGCAGTTCTTC. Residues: CSVRRLAGGYNEQFF.

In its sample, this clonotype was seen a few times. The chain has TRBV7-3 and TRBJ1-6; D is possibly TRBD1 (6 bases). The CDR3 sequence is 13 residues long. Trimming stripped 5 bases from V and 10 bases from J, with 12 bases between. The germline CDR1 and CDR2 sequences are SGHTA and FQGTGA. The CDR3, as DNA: TGTGCCAGCAGCCCGGGACAAAGGTCACCCCTCCACTTT. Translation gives CASSPGQRSPLHF.

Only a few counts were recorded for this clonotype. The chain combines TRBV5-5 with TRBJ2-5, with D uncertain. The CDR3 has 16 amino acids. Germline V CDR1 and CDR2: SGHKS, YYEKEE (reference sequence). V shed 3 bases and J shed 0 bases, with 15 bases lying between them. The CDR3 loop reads CASSSLGGTYQETQYF. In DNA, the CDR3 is TGTGCCAGCAGCTCTCTGGGCGGAACCTACCAAGAGACCCAGTACTTC.

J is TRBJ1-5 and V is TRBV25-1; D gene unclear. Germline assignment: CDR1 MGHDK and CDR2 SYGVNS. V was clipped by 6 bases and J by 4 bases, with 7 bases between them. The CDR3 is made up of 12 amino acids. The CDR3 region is CASRSGNQPQHF. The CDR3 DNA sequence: TGTGCCAGCAGGAGTGGGAATCAGCCCCAGCATTTT.

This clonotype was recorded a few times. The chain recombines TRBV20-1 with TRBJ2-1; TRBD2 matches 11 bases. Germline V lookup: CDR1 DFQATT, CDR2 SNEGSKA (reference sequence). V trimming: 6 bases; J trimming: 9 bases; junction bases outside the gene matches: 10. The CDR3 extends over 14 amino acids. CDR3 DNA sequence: TGCAGTGCCCTGGGACTAGCGGCTACAACTGAGCAGTTCTTC. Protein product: CSALGLAATTEQFF.

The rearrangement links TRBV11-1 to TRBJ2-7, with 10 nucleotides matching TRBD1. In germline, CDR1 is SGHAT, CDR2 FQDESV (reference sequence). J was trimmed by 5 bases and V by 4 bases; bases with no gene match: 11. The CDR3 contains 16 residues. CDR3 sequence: CASSSGPGQGWNEQYF. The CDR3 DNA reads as TGTGCCAGCAGCTCAGGACCGGGACAGGGGTGGAACGAGCAGTACTTC.

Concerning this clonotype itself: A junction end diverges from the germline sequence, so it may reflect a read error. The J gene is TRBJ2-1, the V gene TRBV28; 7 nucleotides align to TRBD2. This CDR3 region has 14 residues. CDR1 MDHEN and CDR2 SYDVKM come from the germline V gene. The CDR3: CASRGLTVFNERFF. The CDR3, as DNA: TGTGCCAGCCGGGGACTAACGGTATTCAATGAGCGGTTCTTC.

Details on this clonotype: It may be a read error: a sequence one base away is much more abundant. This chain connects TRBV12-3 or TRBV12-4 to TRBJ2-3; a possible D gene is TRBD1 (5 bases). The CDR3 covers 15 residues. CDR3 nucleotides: TGTGCCAGCAGTTTAGCGGGCAGCCGCACAGGTACGCAGTATTTT. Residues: CASSLAGSRTGTQYF.

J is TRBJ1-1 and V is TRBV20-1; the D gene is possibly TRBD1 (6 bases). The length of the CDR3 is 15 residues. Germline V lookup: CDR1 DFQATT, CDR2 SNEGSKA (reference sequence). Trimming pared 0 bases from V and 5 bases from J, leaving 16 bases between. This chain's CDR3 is CSARDHAGVGTEAFF. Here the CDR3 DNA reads TGCAGTGCTAGAGATCACGCAGGGGTGGGTACTGAAGCTTTCTTT.

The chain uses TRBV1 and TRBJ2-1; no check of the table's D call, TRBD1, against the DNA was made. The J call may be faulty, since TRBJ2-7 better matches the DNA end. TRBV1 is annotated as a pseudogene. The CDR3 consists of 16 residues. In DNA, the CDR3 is TGCACCAGTCGCGGGTACCGGGACAACTCCTACAATGAGCAGTACTTC. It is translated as CTSRGYRDNSYNEQYF.

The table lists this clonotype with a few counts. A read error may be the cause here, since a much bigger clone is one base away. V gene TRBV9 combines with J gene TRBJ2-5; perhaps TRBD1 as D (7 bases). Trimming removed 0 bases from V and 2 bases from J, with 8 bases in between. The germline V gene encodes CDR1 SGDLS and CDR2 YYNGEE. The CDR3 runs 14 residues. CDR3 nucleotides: TGTGCCAGCAGCGTAGCAGGGGGGCAAGAGACCCAGTACTTC. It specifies CASSVAGGQETQYF.

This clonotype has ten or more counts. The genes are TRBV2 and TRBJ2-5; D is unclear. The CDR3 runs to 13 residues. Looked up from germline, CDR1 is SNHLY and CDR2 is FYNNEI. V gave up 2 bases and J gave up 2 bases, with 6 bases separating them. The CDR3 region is CASSERRQETQYF. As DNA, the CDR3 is TGTGCCAGCAGTGAAAGACGGCAAGAGACCCAGTACTTC.